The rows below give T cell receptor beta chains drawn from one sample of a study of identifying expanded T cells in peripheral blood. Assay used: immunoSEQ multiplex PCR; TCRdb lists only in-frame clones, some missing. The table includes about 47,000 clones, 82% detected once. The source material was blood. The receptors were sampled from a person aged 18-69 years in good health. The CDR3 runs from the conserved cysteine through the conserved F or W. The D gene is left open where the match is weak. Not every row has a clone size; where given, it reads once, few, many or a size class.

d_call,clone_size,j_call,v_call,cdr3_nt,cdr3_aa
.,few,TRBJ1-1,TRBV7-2,TGTGCCAGCAGCTTAGGAAGGGTCACTGAAGCTTTCTTT,CASSLGRVTEAFF
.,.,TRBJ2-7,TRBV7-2,TGTGCCAGCAGCTCGCGGGAACCGGGACAGCTTTACGAGCAGTACTTC,CASSSREPGQLYEQYF
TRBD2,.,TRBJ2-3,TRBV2,TGTGCCAGCAGGGAAGGAGGGACAGAATATCGGACTAGCGGGGGGTATACGCAGTATTTT,CASREGGTEYRTSGGYTQYF
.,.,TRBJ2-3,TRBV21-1,TGTGCCAGCAGGTGGGGGGGGTCCACAGATACGCAGTATTTT,CASRWGGSTDTQYF
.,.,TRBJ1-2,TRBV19,TGTGCCAGTAGTACAGACAGGATTAACTATGGCTACACCTTC,CASSTDRINYGYTF
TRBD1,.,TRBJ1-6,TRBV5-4,TGTGCCAGCAGCGAGACCGGACAGGGAACAGATTCACCCCTCCACTTT,CASSETGQGTDSPLHF
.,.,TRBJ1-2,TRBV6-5,TGTGCCAGCAGTTACAGGCGGGGAGTGAACGACGGCTACACCTTC,CASSYRRGVNDGYTF
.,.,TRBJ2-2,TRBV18,TGTGCCAGCTCACCACTAGGCCTGAACACCGGGGAGCTGTTTTTT,CASSPLGLNTGELFF
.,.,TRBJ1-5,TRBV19,TGTGCCAGTAGTCGAGTCCAGGGGTCAAATCAGCCCCAGCATTTT,CASSRVQGSNQPQHF
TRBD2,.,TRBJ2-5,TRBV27,TGTGCCAGCAGACTAGCGGGAGTAGAGACCCAGTACTTC,CASRLAGVETQYF
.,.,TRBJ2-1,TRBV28,TGTGCCAGCAGTCCCCTCTCCCAATCTGTCACCTACAATGAGCAGTTCTTC,CASSPLSQSVTYNEQFF
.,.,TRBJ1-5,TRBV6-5,TGTGCCAGCAGCCCTATTTTGGGGAATCAGCCCCAGCATTTT,CASSPILGNQPQHF
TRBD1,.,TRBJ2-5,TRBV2,TGTGCCAGCAGCGAGAAGGGGGCAATGTACTTC,CASSEKGAMYF
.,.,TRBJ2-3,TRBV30,TGTGCCTGGAGTGTGCGGGTGGGCACAGATACGCAGTATTTT,CAWSVRVGTDTQYF
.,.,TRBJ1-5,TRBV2,TGTGCCAGCAGTGAGGAGTTACATAGCAATCAGCCCCAGCATTTT,CASSEELHSNQPQHF
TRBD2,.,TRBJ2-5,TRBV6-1,TGTGCCAGCAGTGAGTCGCTAGCGGGGGGGTGGAGAGAGACCCAGTACTTC,CASSESLAGGWRETQYF
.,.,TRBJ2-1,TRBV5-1,TGCGCCAGCAGCCCGGAGGGGTTCAATGAGCAGTTCTTC,CASSPEGFNEQFF
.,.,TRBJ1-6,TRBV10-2,TGCGCCAGCAGTGAGTCTGGGGGGCCCTATTCACCCCTCCACTTT,CASSESGGPYSPLHF
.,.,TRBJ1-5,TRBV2,TGTGCCAGCAGCCACAGTAGCAATCAGCCCCAGCATTTT,CASSHSSNQPQHF
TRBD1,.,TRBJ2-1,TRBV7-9,TGTGCCAGCAGGAACAGGGGGATCGATGAGCAGTTCTTC,CASRNRGIDEQFF
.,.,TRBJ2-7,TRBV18,TGTGCCGGCTCACCACGGGAGCCCCACGAGCAGTACTTC,CAGSPREPHEQYF
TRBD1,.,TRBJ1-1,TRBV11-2,TGTGCCAGCAGCCCAAGACAGGGGTCGAACACTGAAGCTTTCTTT,CASSPRQGSNTEAFF
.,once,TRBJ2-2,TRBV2,TGTGCCAGCAGTGAGAGGCGGAACACCGGGGAGCTGTTTTTT,CASSERRNTGELFF
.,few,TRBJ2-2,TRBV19,TGTGCCAGTAGTATAGAGGGCGTCGGGGAGCTGTTTTTT,CASSIEGVGELFF
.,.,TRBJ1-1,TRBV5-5,TGTGCCAGCAGCTTCTCGGTCCAGAAGAACACTGAAGCTTTCTTT,CASSFSVQKNTEAFF
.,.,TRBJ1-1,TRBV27,TGTGCCAGCAGTTTTGAGGGACCGAACACTGAAGCTTTCTTT,CASSFEGPNTEAFF
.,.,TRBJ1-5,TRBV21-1,TGTGCCAGCAGCAAAAATGAGGTATGGGACAGGGCCTCCAATCAGCCCCAGCATTTT,CASSKNEVWDRASNQPQHF
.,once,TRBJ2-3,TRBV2,TGTGCCAGCAGTGAAGGGGCTAGGTTCGGGGATACGCAGTATTTT,CASSEGARFGDTQYF
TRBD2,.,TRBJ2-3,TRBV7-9,TGTGCCAGCGGGACTAGCGGTACAGATACGCAGTATTTT,CASGTSGTDTQYF
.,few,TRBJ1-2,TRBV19,TGTGCCACTAGGACTCCTAACTATGGCTACACCTTC,CATRTPNYGYTF
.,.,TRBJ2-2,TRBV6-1,TGTGCCAGCACGGACGGGAGTCACTACACCGGGGAGCTGTTTTTT,CASTDGSHYTGELFF
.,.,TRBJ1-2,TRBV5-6,TGTGCCAGCAGCCTATCCGGGCCCTTATATGGCTACACCTTC,CASSLSGPLYGYTF
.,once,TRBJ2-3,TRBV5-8,TGTGCCAGCAGCTTCCTCGGTGATACGCAGTATTTT,CASSFLGDTQYF
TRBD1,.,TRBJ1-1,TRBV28,TGTGCCAGCAGTTCACCGGGACAGGGGTGGAGAGCTTTCTTT,CASSSPGQGWRAFF
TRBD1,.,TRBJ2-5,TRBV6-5,TGTGCCAGCAGCCGGACAGGCCTCGAGACCCAGTACTTC,CASSRTGLETQYF
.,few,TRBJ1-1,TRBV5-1,TGCGCCAGCAGCTTGGCCGGGTCGCTGAACACTGAAGCTTTCTTT,CASSLAGSLNTEAFF
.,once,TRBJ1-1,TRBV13,TGTGCCAGCAGCTTAGTAACATTGAACACTGAAGCTTTCTTT,CASSLVTLNTEAFF
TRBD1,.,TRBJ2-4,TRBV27,TGTGCCAGCAGCCTTGGGACAGAAGCCAAAAACATTCAGTACTTC,CASSLGTEAKNIQYF
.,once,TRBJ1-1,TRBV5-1,TGCGCCAGCAGCTTGGGCAGTGCGAACACTGAAGCTTTCTTT,CASSLGSANTEAFF
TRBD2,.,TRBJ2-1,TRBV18,TGTGCCAGCTCACCAGAAGAACTAGCGGTTTCCAATGAGCAGTTCTTC,CASSPEELAVSNEQFF
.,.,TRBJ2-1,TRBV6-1,TGTGCCAGCAGTGAAGTGGGGGAACGCCGGTTTGAGCAGTTCTTC,CASSEVGERRFEQFF
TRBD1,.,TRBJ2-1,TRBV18,TGTGCCAGCTCACCACCGGGGGACAGCTCCTACAATGAGCAGTTCTTC,CASSPPGDSSYNEQFF
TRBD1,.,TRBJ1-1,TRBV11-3,TGTGCCAGCAGCTACGGACAGGGGAACACTGAAGCTTTCTTT,CASSYGQGNTEAFF
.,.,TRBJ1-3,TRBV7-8,TGTGCCAGCAGCTTTCAGGGACGATTTTCTGGAAACACCATATATTTT,CASSFQGRFSGNTIYF
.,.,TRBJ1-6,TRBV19,TGTGCCAGTAGGAAAGAGACCAGGGTTTTCGGTTCACCCCTCCACTTT,CASRKETRVFGSPLHF
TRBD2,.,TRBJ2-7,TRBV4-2,TGTGCCAGCAGTCGGGCTAGCGGGTCCTACGAGCAGTACTTC,CASSRASGSYEQYF
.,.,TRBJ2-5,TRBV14,TGTGCCAGCAGCCAAGATCCGCCCGGGGTCAGACAAGAGACCCAGTACTTC,CASSQDPPGVRQETQYF
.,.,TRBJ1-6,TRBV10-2,TGCGCCAGCACCGACAAGGTCGGCGATTCACCCCTCCACTTT,CASTDKVGDSPLHF
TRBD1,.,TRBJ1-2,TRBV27,TGTGCCAGCAGCGTCAGACAGGGTAATGGCTACACCTTC,CASSVRQGNGYTF
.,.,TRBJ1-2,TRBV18,TGTGCCAGCTCACCACGGACTTATTCCTATGGCTACACCTTC,CASSPRTYSYGYTF
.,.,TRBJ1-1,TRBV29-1,TGCAGCGTTGACCCAGGGGTGAACACTGAAGCTTTCTTT,CSVDPGVNTEAFF
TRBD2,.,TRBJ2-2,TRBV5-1,TGCGCCAGCAGCTTTTCGGGCGGGGGGAACACCGGGGAGCTGTTTTTT,CASSFSGGGNTGELFF
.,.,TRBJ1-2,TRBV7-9,TGTGCCAGCACCCGGGGGGGGAAACAAAATGGCTACACCTTC,CASTRGGKQNGYTF
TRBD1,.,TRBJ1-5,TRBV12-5,TGTGCTAGTGGTCCCGGGACAGGACCAAATCAGCCCCAGCATTTT,CASGPGTGPNQPQHF
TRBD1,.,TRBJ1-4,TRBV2,TGTGCCAGCAGTGAAATGAGGCCAGGGACAGGTGAAAAACTGTTTTTT,CASSEMRPGTGEKLFF
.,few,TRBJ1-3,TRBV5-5,TGTGCCAGCAGCTTGGTTCCCAAGTCATGGGCTTCTGGAAACACCATATATTTT,CASSLVPKSWASGNTIYF
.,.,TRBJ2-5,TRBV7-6,TGTGCCAGCAGCTACTCAGAGACCCAGTACTTC,CASSYSETQYF
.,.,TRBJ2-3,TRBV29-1,TGCAGCGTGGACAGGAGGGAGTCGACAGATACGCAGTATTTT,CSVDRRESTDTQYF
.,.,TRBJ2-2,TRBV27,TGTGCCAGCCGGAGGGGTAGCGGGGAGCTGTTTTTT,CASRRGSGELFF